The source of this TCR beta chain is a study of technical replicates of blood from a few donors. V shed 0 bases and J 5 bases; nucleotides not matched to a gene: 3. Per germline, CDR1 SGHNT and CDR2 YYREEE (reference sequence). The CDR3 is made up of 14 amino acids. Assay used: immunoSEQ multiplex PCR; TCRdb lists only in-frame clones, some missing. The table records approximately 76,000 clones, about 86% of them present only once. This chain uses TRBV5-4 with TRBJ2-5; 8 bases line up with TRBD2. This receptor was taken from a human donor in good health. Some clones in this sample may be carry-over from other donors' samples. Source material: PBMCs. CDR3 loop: CASSLVGTSETQYF. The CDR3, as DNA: TGTGCCAGCAGCTTGGTTGGGACTAGTGAGACCCAGTACTTC.